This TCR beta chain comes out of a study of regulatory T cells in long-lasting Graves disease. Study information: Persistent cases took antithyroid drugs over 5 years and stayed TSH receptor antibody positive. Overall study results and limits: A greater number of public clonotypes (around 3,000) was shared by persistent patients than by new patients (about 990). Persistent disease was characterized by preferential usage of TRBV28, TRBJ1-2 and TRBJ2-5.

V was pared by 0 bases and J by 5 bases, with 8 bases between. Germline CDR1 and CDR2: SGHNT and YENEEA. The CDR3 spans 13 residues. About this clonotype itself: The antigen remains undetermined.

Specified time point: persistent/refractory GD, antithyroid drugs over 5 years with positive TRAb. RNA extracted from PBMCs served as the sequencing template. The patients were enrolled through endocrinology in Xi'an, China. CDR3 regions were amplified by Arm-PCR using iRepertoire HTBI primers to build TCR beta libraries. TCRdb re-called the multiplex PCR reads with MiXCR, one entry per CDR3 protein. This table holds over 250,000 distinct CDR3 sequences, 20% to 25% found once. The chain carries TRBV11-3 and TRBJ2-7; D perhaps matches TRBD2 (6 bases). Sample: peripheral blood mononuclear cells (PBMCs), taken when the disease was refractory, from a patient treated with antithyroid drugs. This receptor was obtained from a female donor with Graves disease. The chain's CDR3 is CASSLDPGDEQYF. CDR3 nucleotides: TGTGCCAGCAGCTTAGACCCGGGGGACGAGCAGTACTTC.